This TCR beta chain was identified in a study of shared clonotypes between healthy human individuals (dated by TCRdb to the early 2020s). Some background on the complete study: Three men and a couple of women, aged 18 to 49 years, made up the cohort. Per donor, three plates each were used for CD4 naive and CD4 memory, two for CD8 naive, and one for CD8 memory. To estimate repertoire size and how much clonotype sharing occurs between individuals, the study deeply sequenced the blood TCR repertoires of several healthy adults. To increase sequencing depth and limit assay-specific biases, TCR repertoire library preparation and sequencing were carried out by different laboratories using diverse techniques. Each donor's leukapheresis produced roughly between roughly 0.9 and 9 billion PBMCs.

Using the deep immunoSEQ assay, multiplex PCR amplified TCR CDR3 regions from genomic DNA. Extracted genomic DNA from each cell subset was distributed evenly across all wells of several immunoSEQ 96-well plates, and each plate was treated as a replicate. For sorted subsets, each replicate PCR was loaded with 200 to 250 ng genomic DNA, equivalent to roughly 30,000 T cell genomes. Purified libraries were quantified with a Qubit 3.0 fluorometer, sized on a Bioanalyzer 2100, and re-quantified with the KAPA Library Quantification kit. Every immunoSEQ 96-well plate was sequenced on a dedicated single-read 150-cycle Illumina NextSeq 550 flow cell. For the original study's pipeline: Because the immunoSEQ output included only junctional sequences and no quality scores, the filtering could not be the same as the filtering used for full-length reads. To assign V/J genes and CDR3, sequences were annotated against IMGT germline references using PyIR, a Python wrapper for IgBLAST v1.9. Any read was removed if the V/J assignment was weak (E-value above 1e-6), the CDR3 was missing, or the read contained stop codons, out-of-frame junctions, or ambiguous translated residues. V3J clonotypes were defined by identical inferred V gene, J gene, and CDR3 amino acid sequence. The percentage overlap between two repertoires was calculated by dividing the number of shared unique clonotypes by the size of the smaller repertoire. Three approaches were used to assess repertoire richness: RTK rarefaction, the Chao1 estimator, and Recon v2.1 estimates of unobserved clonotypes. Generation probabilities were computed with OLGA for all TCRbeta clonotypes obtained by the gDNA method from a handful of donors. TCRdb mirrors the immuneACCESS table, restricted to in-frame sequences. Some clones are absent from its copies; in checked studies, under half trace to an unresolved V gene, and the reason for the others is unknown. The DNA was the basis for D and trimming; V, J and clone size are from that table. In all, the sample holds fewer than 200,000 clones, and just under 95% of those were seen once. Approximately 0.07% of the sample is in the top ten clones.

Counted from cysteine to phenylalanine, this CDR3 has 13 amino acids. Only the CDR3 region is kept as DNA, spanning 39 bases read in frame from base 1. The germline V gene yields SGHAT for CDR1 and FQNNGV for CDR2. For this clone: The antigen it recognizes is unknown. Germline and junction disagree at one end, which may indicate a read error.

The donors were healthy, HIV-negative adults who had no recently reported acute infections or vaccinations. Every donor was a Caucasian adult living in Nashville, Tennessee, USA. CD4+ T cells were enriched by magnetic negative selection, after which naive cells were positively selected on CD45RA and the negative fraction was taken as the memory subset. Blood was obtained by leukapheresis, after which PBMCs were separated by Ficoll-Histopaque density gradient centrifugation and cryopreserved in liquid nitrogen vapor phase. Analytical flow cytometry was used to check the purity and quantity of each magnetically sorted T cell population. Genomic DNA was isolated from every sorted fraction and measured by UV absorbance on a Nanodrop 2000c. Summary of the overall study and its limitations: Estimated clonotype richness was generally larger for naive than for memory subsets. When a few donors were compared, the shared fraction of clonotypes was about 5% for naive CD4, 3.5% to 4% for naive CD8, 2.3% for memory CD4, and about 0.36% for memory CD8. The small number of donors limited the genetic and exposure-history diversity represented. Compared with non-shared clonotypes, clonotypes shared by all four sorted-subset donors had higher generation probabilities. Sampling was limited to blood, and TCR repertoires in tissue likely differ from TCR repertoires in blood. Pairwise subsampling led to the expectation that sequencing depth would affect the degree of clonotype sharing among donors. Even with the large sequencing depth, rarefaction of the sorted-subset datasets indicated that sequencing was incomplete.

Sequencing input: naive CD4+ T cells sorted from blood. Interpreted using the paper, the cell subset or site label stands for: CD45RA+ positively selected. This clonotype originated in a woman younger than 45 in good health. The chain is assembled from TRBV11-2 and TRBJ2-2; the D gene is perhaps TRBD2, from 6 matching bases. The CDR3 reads CASSLAELGELFF. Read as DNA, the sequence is TGTGCCAGCAGTTTAGCGGAGTTAGGGGAGCTGTTTTTT.